Below are 18 T cell receptor beta chains sequenced from a single sample in a study of blood T cell repertoires in COVID-19. Clones were sequenced by immunoSEQ multiplex PCR, and TCRdb holds only the in-frame ones, with some missing. The sample lists some 70,000 clones, roughly 85% occurring once. Sequenced input: peripheral blood. The receptors originated from a woman in her sixties with acute or convalescent COVID-19.

The chain couples TRBV5-1 to TRBJ2-7, with 10 bases fitting TRBD2. This CDR3 spans 16 amino acids. V dropped 1 base and J dropped 3; count of bases not matched to a gene: 7. CDR1 SGHRS and CDR2 YFSETQ come from the germline V gene. The CDR3, as DNA: TGCGCCAGCAGCTTGAGAACCGGGACTAGCGACTACGAGCAGTACTTC. This codes for CASSLRTGTSDYEQYF.

This rearrangement joins TRBV28 to TRBJ1-2, with TRBD1 identical over 7 bases. With V trimmed by 4 bases and J by 4 bases, 15 bases remained unmatched. The germline V gene has CDR1 MDHEN and CDR2 SYDVKM. This CDR3 is 17 amino acids long. CDR3 sequence reads: CASSSTFATGPIYGYTF. CDR3 in DNA: TGTGCCAGCAGTTCAACCTTCGCGACAGGGCCGATCTATGGCTACACCTTC.

This sequence joins TRBV16 and TRBJ1-1, with a weak D call TRBD1 (5 bases). The germline V and J ends were trimmed by 6 bases and 1 base, with 12 bases remaining between them. The CDR3 runs to 14 residues. The germline CDR1 and CDR2 sequences are KGHSY and FQNENV. The CDR3 DNA sequence: TGTGCCAGCAGGGCTTCCGGGGGGAACACTGAAGCTTTCTTT. Encoded protein: CASRASGGNTEAFF.

This clone was picked up a small number of times. The chain recombines TRBV7-9 with TRBJ1-2; 9 bases line up with TRBD1. Germline lookup yields CDR1 SEHNR and CDR2 FQNEAQ (reference sequence). V lost 3 bases to trimming and J lost 6 bases; unmatched junction nucleotides: 11. The CDR3 consists of 16 residues. DNA of the CDR3: TGTGCCAGCAGCTTGGGGACAGGGAGGGATGGAAATGGCTACACCTTC. It codes for CASSLGTGRDGNGYTF.

The rearrangement links TRBV10-3 to TRBJ1-5; 7 positions match TRBD1. Trimming removed 8 bases from V and 0 bases from J; junction bases left unmatched: 4. The CDR3 loop spans 14 amino acids. The germline gives CDR1 ENHRY, CDR2 SYGVKD. CDR3 protein: CAIDREYSNQPQHF. The CDR3 region has the DNA TGTGCCATCGACAGGGAGTATAGCAATCAGCCCCAGCATTTT.

The chain carries TRBV4-1 and TRBJ2-5; 8 nucleotides line up with TRBD1. Germline V gene data show CDR1 as MGHRA and CDR2 as YSYEKL. Trimming at V came to 3 bases and at J to 6 bases, leaving 6 bases not matched to a gene. The CDR3 extends over 14 amino acids. The CDR3 coding sequence is TGCGCCAGCAGCCAGCCGGGACAGGAAAAGACCCAGTACTTC. This codes for CASSQPGQEKTQYF.

The CDR3 spells CASSGGPERGPQHF. The CDR3 bases are TGTGCCAGCAGCGGGGGACCGGAGAGAGGGCCCCAGCATTTT. The V and J genes are TRBV2 and TRBJ1-5; weak D call: TRBD1 (5 bases). V was clipped by 6 bases and J by 9 bases, with 18 bases between them. Germline assignment: CDR1 SNHLY and CDR2 FYNNEI. The CDR3 sequence is 14 residues long.

The V call is TRBV5-1, the J call TRBJ2-1, with TRBD2 identical over 7 bases. Trimming took 4 bases from V and 0 from J; bases not matched to a gene: 13. This CDR3 contains 18 residues. The V gene's germline CDR1 is SGHRS and CDR2 YFSETQ. CDR3 sequence (DNA): TGCGCCAGCAGCCCGGCCCGTTTTGGCGGGAGCTCCTACAATGAGCAGTTCTTC. Encoded protein: CASSPARFGGSSYNEQFF. Looking up the rest from reference TRBV5-1 and TRBJ2-1 gives the full variable domain: KAGVTQTPRYLIKTRGQQVTLSCSPISGHRSVSWYQQTPGQGLQFLFEYFSETQRNKGNFPGRFSGRQFSNSRSEMNVSTLELGDSALYLCASSPARFGGSSYNEQFFGPGTRLTVL.

This chain uses TRBV5-1 with TRBJ1-2; a weak D match, TRBD1 (6 bases). CDR1 and CDR2 from the germline V gene are SGHRS and YFSETQ. The CDR3 is 15 amino acids. The ends were cut back, 0 bases at V and 0 bases at J, with 9 bases in the middle. DNA for the CDR3: TGCGCCAGCAGCTTGGGGACAGATCCTAACTATGGCTACACCTTC. As protein: CASSLGTDPNYGYTF.

This clone was seen once. The chain carries TRBV4-1 and TRBJ2-7; the match to TRBD2 covers 8 bases. Germline values: CDR1 MGHRA, CDR2 YSYEKL. The CDR3 length is 16 residues. V lost 4 bases, J lost 3 bases, and 11 bases stayed unmatched. CDR3 in amino acids: CASSPLAGKGYYEQYF. For the CDR3, the DNA is TGCGCCAGCAGCCCCCTAGCGGGTAAAGGGTACTACGAGCAGTACTTC.

The count of this clone is one. The chain recombines TRBV7-2 with TRBJ2-1; no definite D call. There are 15 residues in the CDR3. Germline V gene lookup returns CDR1 SGHTA and CDR2 FQGNSA. Trimming took off 1 base at V and 2 bases at J, with 9 bases between the two ends. This CDR3 reads CASSLVYSPYNEQFF. The CDR3 DNA is TGTGCCAGCAGCTTAGTTTACTCTCCCTACAATGAGCAGTTCTTC.

V is TRBV11-1 and J is TRBJ1-6; D possibly corresponds to TRBD1 (5 bases). With 6 bases removed from V and 5 bases from J, the gap between germline ends came to 8 bases. CDR1 is SGHAT and CDR2 is FQDESV in the germline V gene (reference sequence). The CDR3 extends over 13 amino acids. The CDR3: CASRGQNNSPLHF. The CDR3 DNA reads TGTGCCAGCAGGGGGCAAAATAATTCACCCCTCCACTTT.

The chain has TRBV7-3 and TRBJ2-3; 9 nucleotides match TRBD2. Trimming took 3 bases from V and 3 from J; bases not matched to a gene: 7. Germline V lookup: CDR1 SGHTA, CDR2 FQGTGA. The CDR3 consists of 16 residues. The CDR3 here is CASSFLAGLGTDTQYF. The CDR3 region has the DNA TGTGCCAGCAGCTTCCTAGCGGGATTAGGGACAGATACGCAGTATTTT.

The chain joins TRBV5-1 to TRBJ1-2; D remains ambiguous. Trimming took off 0 bases at V and 1 base at J, with 4 bases between the two ends. Germline lookup yields CDR1 SGHRS and CDR2 YFSETQ. There are 13 residues in the CDR3. The CDR3 region is CASSLGVNYGYTF. Here the CDR3 DNA reads TGCGCCAGCAGCTTGGGAGTTAACTATGGCTACACCTTC.

Here the CDR3 reads CASSPQGGAGNTIYF. In nucleotides, the CDR3 is TGTGCCAGCAGTCCACAGGGGGGGGCTGGAAACACCATATATTTT. This chain joins TRBV2 and TRBJ1-3; 8 bases agree with TRBD1. CDR1 SNHLY and CDR2 FYNNEI come from the germline V gene. V was clipped by 5 bases and J by 2 bases; unmatched bases: 5. This CDR3 has 15 amino acids.

The V call is TRBV5-4, the J call TRBJ1-2; TRBD1 is a possible D gene (5 bases). V lost 4 bases to trimming and J lost 4 bases, with 17 bases between them. CDR1 and CDR2 from the germline V gene are SGHNT and YYREEE (reference sequence). The length of the CDR3 is 15 residues. CDR3 in DNA: TGTGCCAGCAGCGGGGGGGTGTTGGCCCGCTATGGCTACACCTTC. This sequence encodes CASSGGVLARYGYTF.

This clone was picked up one time. This sequence joins TRBV28 and TRBJ1-4; TRBD1 might be the D (5 bases). V was clipped by 5 bases and J by 6 bases, with 16 bases between them. The CDR3 is 15 amino acids. Per the germline V gene, CDR1 is MDHEN and CDR2 is SYDVKM. The CDR3 region is CASSPTQGYHEKLFF. CDR3 coding DNA: TGTGCCAGCAGTCCAACCCAGGGTTATCATGAAAAACTGTTTTTT.

The gene calls are TRBV11-3 and TRBJ1-3; no clear D. The CDR3 length is 15 residues. Germline V gives CDR1 SGHNT, CDR2 YENEEA. Between the trimmed V and J ends, which lost 5 bases and 4 bases, there was a span of 15 bases. CDR3 nucleotide sequence: TGTGCCAGCAGCCCGGGAGGTCCGGGAGGAAACACCATATATTTT. Protein product: CASSPGGPGGNTIYF.